This T cell receptor (beta chain) was captured by sequencing in a study of monozygotic twins with inflammatory bowel disease (dated by TCRdb to about 2019). Regarding the study in general: The complete study included roughly 30 monozygotic twin pairs: 19 IBD-discordant Danish pairs and nine German pairs, of which four were IBD-concordant and five were IBD-discordant. The search for disease-associated traits relied mainly on comparing IBD patients with their genetically identical healthy co-twins within discordant pairs. Each individual had, on average, about 151 000 unique TCRalpha sequences and 181 000 unique TCRbeta sequences available for analysis. Findings and caveats that apply to the study as a whole: A decrease in TCRbeta repertoire diversity, as measured by inverse Simpson index, was observed in IBD patients compared with their healthy co-twins. Distinction between different T cell subtypes could not be achieved in the analysis. No difference in repertoire similarity was observed between concordant and discordant twins, possibly owing to limited statistical power. IBD patients shared fewer clonotypes with other individuals than healthy twins did, most markedly in patients showing signs of disease activity. Differing immunosuppressive treatments among patients may have added background noise and inter-individual variability to the repertoires. No single strong signal or clonotype linked to IBD turned up in the results, so the idea that one exists was not supported.

Library preparation used 5' RACE. For each TCR library, approximately 3.5 ug of total RNA was used. For each sample, cDNA synthesis was carried out in eight separate reactions using SMARTScribe reverse transcriptase. During cDNA synthesis, unique molecular identifiers containing a 6-nucleotide sample barcode were introduced by template switching. Two nested PCRs of roughly 16 and 10 cycles amplified the TCRalpha and TCRbeta cDNA, and bead purification followed each PCR. Before amplification, cDNA was treated with uracil DNA-glycosylase and purified using the QIAquick PCR purification kit. The second PCR added Illumina TruSeq-compatible adapters along with sample-specific barcodes. Library quality and concentration were assessed using TapeStation and Qubit, and about 5 ng of each library was pooled. Sequencing of the pooled libraries was done on an Illumina HiSeq2500 single-index Rapid Run using custom sequencing primers and 2 x 100 bp reads. Per the authors' processing: MiGEC version 1.2.6 was used for UMI-based consensus assembly, which corrected PCR and sequencing errors. MiXCR version 2.1.1 was used for V(D)J alignment, clonotype assembly and CDR3 extraction. To normalise gene usage, clonotype sharing and MAIT/NKT TCR abundance, the analysis used the top 1000, 10 000 and 20 000 clonotypes per sample. After downsampling to 27 000 UMIs, diversity was calculated as the inverse Simpson index using the vegan R package. Statistical testing used paired Mann-Whitney U tests on the discordant twin pairs and applied Benjamini-Hochberg correction for multiple testing. The reads underwent TCRdb reprocessing, giving one record for each CDR3 protein sequence and no DNA. The V and J calls shown here were made by TCRdb, not taken from the authors' results. The sample has approximately 400,000 distinct CDR3 sequences on record. Around 2.3% of the sample is in the top ten clones.

CDR1 MGHRA and CDR2 YSYEKL were looked up in the germline V gene. The CDR3 has 13 amino acids, counting the end cysteine and phenylalanine. No DNA is listed. A remark on this clonotype: No cognate antigen has been identified for it.

From each donor, an approximately 2.4 ml peripheral blood sample was collected into PAXgene tubes and kept at -80 degrees C. Total RNA was isolated from whole blood with the PAXgene blood miRNA kit on an automated QIAcube, without T cell sorting. Peripheral blood from monozygotic twin pairs concordant or discordant for inflammatory bowel disease was subjected to deep TCRalpha and TCRbeta repertoire profiling with unique molecular barcoding. Smoking habits were recorded for all twin pairs, and each individual was classified as a current, former or never smoker. This TCR was recovered from a human donor with ulcerative colitis or Crohn's disease, or a healthy co-twin of an affected twin (not recorded which). Material: blood. The rearranged chain carries TRBV4-1 and TRBJ1-1. The CDR3 amino acid sequence is: CASSQVQNTEAFF.